This T cell receptor beta chain is drawn from a study of blood T cell repertoires in COVID-19. Background on the study: T cells, B-cell-depleted T cells, or PBMCs supplied cDNA or gDNA.

In the authors' workflow: Estimated nucleated cell counts came from reference gene primer amplification. TCRdb's copy holds only in-frame clones and misses some; the assay was immunoSEQ multiplex PCR. That table is the source of V, J and clone size, and D and trimming were worked out from the DNA. The table has roughly 410,000 clones, roughly 90% seen once; the top ten hold roughly 1.2%. The length of the CDR3 is 16 residues. Germline CDR1 is MGHRA and CDR2 is YSYEKL. The germline V and J ends were trimmed by 2 bases and 1 base, with 12 bases remaining between them. This TCR was recovered from a man aged 40-50 years with acute or convalescent COVID-19. The chain recombines TRBV4-1 with TRBJ1-5; a weak D match, TRBD1 (6 bases). The sample consisted of peripheral blood. The CDR3 spells CASSQIQGGSNQPQHF. CDR3 bases: TGCGCCAGCAGCCAAATACAGGGAGGGAGCAATCAGCCCCAGCATTTT.